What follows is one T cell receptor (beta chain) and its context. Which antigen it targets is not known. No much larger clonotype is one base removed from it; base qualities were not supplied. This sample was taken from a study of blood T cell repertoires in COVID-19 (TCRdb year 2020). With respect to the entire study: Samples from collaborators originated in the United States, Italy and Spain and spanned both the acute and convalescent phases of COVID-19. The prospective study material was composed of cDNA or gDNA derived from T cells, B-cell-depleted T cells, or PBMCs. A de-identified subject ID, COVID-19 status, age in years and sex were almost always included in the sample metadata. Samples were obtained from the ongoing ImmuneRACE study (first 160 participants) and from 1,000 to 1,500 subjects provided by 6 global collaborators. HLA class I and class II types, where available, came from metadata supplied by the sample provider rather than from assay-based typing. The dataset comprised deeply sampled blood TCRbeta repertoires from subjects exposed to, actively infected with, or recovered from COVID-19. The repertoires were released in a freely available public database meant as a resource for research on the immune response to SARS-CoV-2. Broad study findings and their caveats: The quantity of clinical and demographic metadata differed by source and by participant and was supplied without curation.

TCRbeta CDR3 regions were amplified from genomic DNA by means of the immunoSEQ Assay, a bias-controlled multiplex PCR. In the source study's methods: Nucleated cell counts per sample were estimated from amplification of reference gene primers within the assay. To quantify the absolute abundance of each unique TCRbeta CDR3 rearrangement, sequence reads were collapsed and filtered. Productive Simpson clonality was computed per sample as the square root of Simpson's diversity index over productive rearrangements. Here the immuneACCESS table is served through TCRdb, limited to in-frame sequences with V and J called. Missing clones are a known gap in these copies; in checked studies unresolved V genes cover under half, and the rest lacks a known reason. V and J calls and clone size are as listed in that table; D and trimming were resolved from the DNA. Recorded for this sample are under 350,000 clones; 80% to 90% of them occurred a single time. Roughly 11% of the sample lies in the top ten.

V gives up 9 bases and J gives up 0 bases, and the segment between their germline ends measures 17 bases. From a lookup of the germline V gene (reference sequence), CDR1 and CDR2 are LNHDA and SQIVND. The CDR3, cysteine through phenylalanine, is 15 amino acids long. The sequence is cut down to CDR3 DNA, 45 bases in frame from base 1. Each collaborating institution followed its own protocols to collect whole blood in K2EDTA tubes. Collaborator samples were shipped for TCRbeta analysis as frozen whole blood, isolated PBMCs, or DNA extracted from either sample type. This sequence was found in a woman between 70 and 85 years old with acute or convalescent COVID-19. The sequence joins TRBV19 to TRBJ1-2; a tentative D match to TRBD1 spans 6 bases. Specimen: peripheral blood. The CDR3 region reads CASLPAGTTNYGYTF. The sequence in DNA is TGTGCCAGCCTCCCGGCCGGGACAACTAACTATGGCTACACCTTC.